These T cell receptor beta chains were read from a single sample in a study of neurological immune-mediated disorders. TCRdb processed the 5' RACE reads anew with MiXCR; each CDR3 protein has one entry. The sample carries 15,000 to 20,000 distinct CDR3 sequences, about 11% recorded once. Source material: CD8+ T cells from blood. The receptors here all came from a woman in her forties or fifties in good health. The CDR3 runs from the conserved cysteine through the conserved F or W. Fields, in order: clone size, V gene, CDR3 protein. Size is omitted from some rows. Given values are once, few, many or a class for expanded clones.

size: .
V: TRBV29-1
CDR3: CSVVVLAYEQYF

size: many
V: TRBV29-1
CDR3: CSVYLQGVQRSIGYTF

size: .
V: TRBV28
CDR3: CASGSGANVLTF

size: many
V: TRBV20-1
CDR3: CSARDSVGQGLYEQYF

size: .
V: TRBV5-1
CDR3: CASSHGTSGSGADEQFF

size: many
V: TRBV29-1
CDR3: CSGTGENTEAFF

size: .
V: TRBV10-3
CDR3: CAISLVAGGSYNEQFF

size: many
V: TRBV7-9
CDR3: CASSLGQGDTGELFF

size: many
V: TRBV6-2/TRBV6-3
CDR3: CARTPGTPFSEEQYF

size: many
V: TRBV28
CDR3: CASTPLVAGAEDTQYF

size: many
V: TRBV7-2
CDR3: CASSLGPYSGANVLTF

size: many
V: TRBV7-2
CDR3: CASSFGQSTDTQYF

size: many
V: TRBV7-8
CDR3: CASSLSDRDTEAFF

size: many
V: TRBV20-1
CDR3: CSARDGRGRLDEQFF

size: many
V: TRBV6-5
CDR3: CASSPAWTAYNEQFF

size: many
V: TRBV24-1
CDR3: CATSKVSTGELFF

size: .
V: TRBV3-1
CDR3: CASSPFSGGSYNEQFF

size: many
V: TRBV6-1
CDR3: CASSESRPLAYEQYF

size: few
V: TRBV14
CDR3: CASSQSPGGKQYF

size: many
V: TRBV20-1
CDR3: CSAKYRDFKATGELFF

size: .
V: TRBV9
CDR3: CASSVGAGGLGNEQFF

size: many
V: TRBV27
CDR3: CAIGTNYYEQYF

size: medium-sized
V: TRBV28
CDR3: CASSKPGDLAKNIQYF

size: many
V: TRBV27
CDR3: CASVRDYSYNEQFF

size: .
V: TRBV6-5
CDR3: CASRMAGTAYNEQFF

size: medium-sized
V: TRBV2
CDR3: CASSEALGGDRGGEQYF

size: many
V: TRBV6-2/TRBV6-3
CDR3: CASSLQPYEQYF

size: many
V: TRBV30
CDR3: CAWSGTSDNEQFF

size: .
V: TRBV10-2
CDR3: CASSESRGGTDEHFF

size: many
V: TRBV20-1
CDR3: CSAGDRGGYGYTF

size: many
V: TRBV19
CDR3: CASKGSSANYGYTF

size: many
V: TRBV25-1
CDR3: CASRARLIGTEAFF

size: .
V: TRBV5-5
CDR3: CASSVLDRVIAKNIQYF

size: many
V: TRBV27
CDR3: CASYPGVNTEAFF

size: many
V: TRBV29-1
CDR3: CSVEGRGSNGISGELFF

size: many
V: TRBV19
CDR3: CASSTNSLGQPQHF

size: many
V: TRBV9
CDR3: CASSPRESHEQYF

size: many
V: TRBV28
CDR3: CAARGGLSSYNEQFF

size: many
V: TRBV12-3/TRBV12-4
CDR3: CASSPGMYTEAFF

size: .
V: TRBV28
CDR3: CDSSPQGSTNTIYF

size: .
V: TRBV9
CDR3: CASSEVQGIGELFF

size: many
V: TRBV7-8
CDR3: CASSLALGKNIQYF

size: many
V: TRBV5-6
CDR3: CASSFTGDNEQFF

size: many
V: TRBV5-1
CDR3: CASSPEGLVVPWETQYF

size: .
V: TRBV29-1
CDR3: CSYSPDSSYEQYF

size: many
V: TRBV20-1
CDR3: CSASGLGELFF

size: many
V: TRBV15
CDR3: CATSRVGTNPYNEQFF

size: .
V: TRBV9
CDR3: CASSAEGLAGELDF

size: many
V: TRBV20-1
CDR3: CSARDGGTSTDTQYF

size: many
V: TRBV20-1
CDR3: CSARDLRLAGGPSYEQYF

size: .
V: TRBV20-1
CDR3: CGARDRTYTGELFF

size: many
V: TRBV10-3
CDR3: CATTRTGVTGELFF

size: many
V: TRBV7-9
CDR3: CASSPRDRVTDTQYF

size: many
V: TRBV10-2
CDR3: CASSVGRRSGYEQYF

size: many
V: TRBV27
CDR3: CASSLTTGELFF

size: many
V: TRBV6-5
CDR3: CASSISESSYNEQFF

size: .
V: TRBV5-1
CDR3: CASSLGREFQPQHF